A few counts support the clone carrying this T cell receptor (beta chain). The antigen is unknown. This entry is derived from a study of HIV-infected patients and healthy controls. Antiretroviral therapy had run roughly three months, about 14 weeks, before follow-up blood collection. No cell fractionation was done, so the repertoire covers all unsorted peripheral blood T cells. Reverse transcription used around 540 ng RNA and constant-region primers for alpha and beta. Using multiplexing indices, alpha and beta chain libraries were generated apart by chain-specific third strand synthesis. TCRdb reprocessed the 5' RACE reads with MiXCR, giving one entry per CDR3 protein. This table holds about 3,800 distinct CDR3 sequences, approximately 8% found once. CDR3 length: 14 residues. Germline-derived CDR1 and CDR2 are MNHEY and SVGAGI. The germline V and J ends were trimmed by 7 bases and 3 bases, with 16 bases remaining between them.

Findings and caveats of the study: Healthy controls carried many MAIT alpha-chain CDR3s, while HIV+ repertoires had few. HIV-associated CDR3 frequencies dropped significantly during therapy; CMV-associated ones, mostly rising, changed nonsignificantly.

The TCR comes from an adult with HIV infection. Sequences were derived from blood, sampled during antiretroviral therapy. V is TRBV6-5 and J is TRBJ2-7, with D possibly being TRBD1 (7 bases). The CDR3 DNA is TGTGCCAGCAAGACACGTCAGGGGGGCTACGAGCAGTACTTC. It yields the protein CASKTRQGGYEQYF.